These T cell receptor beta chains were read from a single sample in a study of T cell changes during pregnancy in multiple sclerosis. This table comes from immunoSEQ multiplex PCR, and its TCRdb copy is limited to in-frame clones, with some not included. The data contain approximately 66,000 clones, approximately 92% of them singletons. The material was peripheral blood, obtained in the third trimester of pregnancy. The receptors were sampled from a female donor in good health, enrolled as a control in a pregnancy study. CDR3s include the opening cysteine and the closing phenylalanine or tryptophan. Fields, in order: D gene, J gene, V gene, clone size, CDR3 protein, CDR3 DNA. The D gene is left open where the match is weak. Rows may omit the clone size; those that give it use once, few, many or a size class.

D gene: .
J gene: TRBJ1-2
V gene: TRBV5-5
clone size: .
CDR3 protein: CASSPTRGSLNLMNYGYTF
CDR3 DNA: TGTGCCAGCAGCCCCACCCGCGGCAGCCTGAACCTAATGAACTATGGCTACACCTTC

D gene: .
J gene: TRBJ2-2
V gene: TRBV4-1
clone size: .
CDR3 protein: CASSQPVGARTGELFF
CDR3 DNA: TGCGCCAGCAGCCAACCGGTGGGGGCGAGAACCGGGGAGCTGTTTTTT

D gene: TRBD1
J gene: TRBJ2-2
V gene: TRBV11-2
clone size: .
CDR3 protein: CASSLRDSLLMGELFF
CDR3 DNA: TGTGCCAGCAGCTTAAGGGACAGCCTTTTAATGGGGGAGCTGTTTTTT

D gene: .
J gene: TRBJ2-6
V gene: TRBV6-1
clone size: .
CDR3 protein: CASISGVSGANVLTF
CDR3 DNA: TGTGCCAGCATTTCGGGGGTCTCTGGGGCCAACGTCCTGACTTTC

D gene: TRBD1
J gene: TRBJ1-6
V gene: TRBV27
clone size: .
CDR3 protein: CASSGQGASPLHF
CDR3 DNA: TGTGCCAGCAGTGGACAGGGTGCTTCACCCCTCCACTTT

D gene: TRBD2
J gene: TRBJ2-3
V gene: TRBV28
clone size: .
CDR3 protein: CASSRSGSYRDTQYF
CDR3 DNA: TGTGCCAGCAGTCGTAGCGGGAGTTATAGAGATACGCAGTATTTT

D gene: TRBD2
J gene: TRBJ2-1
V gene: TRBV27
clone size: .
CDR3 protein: CASSSAGVEQFF
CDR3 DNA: TGTGCCAGTTCATCAGCGGGGGTTGAGCAGTTCTTC

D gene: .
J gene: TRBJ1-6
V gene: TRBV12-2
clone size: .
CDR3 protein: CASRRYAGDRTPLHF
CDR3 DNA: TGTGCAAGTCGCCGCTACGCAGGGGATAGGACACCCCTCCACTTT

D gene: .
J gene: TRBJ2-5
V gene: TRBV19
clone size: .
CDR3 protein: CASSRSYQETQYF
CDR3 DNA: TGTGCCAGTAGCCGAAGCTACCAAGAGACCCAGTACTTC

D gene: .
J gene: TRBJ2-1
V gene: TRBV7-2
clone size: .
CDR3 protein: CASSLGGRDYNEQFF
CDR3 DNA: TGTGCCAGCAGCCTAGGGGGTCGGGATTACAATGAGCAGTTCTTC

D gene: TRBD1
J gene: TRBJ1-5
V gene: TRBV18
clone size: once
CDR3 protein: CASSRGQGRDQPQHF
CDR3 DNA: TGTGCCAGCTCACGGGGACAGGGGAGGGATCAGCCCCAGCATTTT

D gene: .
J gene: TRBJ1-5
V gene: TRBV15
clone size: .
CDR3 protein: CATSRRQILGNQPQHF
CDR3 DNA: TGTGCCACCAGCAGAAGACAGATCTTAGGCAATCAGCCCCAGCATTTT

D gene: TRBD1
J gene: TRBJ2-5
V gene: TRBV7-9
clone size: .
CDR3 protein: CASSSGQGWETQYF
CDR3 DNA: TGTGCCAGCAGCTCGGGACAGGGGTGGGAGACCCAGTACTTC

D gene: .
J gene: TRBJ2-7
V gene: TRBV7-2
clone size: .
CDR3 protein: CASSLAGDYEQYF
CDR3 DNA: TGTGCCAGCAGCTTAGCGGGAGATTACGAGCAGTACTTC

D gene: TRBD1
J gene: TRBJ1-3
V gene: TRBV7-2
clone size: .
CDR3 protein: CASSLTGQGAGNTIYF
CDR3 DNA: TGTGCCAGCAGCTTAACGGGACAGGGGGCTGGAAACACCATATATTTT

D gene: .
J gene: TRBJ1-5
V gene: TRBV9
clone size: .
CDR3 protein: CASSPTAYSNQPQHF
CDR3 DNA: TGTGCCAGCAGCCCCACAGCCTATAGCAATCAGCCCCAGCATTTT

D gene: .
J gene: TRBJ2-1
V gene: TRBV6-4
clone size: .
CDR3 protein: CASSETGAYNEQFF
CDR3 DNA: TGTGCCAGCAGTGAGACGGGAGCCTACAATGAGCAGTTCTTC

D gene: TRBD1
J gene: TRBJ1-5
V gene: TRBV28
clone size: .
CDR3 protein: CASSTQTGGGQPQHF
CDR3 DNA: TGTGCCAGCAGTACCCAAACAGGGGGCGGTCAGCCCCAGCATTTT

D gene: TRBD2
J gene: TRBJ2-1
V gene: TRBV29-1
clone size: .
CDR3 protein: CSVVSGGSNEQFF
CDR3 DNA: TGCAGCGTTGTGAGCGGGGGGTCAAATGAGCAGTTCTTC

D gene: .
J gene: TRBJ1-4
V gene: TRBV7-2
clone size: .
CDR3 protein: CASSLAAANEKLFF
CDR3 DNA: TGTGCCAGCAGCTTAGCGGCCGCAAATGAAAAACTGTTTTTT

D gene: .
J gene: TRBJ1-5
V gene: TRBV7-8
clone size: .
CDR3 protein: CASSLGRGNNNQPQHF
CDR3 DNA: TGTGCCAGCAGCTTAGGTAGGGGTAATAACAATCAGCCCCAGCATTTT

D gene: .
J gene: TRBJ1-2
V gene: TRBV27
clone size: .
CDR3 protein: CASSNRDINEGYTF
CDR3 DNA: TGTGCCAGCAGTAATCGGGACATCAATGAGGGCTACACCTTC

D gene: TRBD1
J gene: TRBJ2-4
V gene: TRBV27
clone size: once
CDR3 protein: CASSSLQGAGKNIQYF
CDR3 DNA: TGTGCCAGCAGTTCCCTCCAGGGGGCCGGAAAAAACATTCAGTACTTC